The source of this T cell receptor (beta chain) is a study of T cell responses to AZD1222 COVID-19 vaccine. Repertoires were generated with immunoSEQ multiplex PCR, while TCRdb's copy carries only in-frame clones and drops some. The data show more than 100,000 clones, with around nine tenths seen just once and roughly 20% held by the top ten. V dropped 8 bases and J dropped 5; count of bases not matched to a gene: 2. CDR3 length: 12 amino acids. Per the germline V gene, CDR1 is MDHEN and CDR2 is SYDVKM. The specimen was peripheral blood, collected on day 0 of AZD1222 vaccination. The J gene is TRBJ2-7, the V gene TRBV28; 11 bases line up with TRBD1. The receptor comes from an adult in good health. The CDR3 sequence: CASGGQGDEQYF. CDR3 sequence (DNA): TGTGCCAGCGGGGGACAGGGGGACGAGCAGTACTTC.